The rows below give T cell receptor beta chains drawn from one sample of a study of T cell responses to AZD1222 COVID-19 vaccine. This table comes from immunoSEQ multiplex PCR, and its TCRdb copy is limited to in-frame clones, with some not included. There are tens of thousands of clones in the sample; approximately 90% occur only once, and less than 7% lies in the top ten. Sequences were derived from peripheral blood, sampled 28 days after the second dose of the MenACWY control vaccine. The receptors derive from an adult who received the MenACWY meningococcal vaccine as a control. Both conserved end residues are part of each CDR3. A D gene is named only where the DNA matches it firmly. Part of the rows lack a size; the others show once, few, many or a class for expanded clones.

D,size,J,V,CDR3,DNA
TRBD1,NA,TRBJ1-3,TRBV6-1,CASSASQGDSGNTIYF,TGTGCCAGCAGTGCAAGTCAGGGGGACTCTGGAAACACCATATATTTT
NA,few,TRBJ1-5,TRBV6-5,CASSYSGGSNQPQHF,TGTGCCAGCAGTTACTCGGGAGGGAGCAATCAGCCCCAGCATTTT
TRBD2,NA,TRBJ2-1,TRBV5-1,CASSRPGLAGVSEQFF,TGCGCCAGCAGCCGACCCGGACTAGCGGGAGTGAGTGAGCAGTTCTTC
NA,once,TRBJ2-7,TRBV27,CASRLDSTYEQYF,TGTGCCAGCAGACTAGACAGCACCTACGAGCAGTACTTC
TRBD1,NA,TRBJ2-5,TRBV19,CASSTQGQGRGETQYF,TGTGCCAGTAGTACCCAGGGACAGGGGAGAGGGGAGACCCAGTACTTC
NA,NA,TRBJ1-2,TRBV30,CAWSVARVNGYTF,TGTGCCTGGAGTGTGGCCAGGGTGAATGGCTACACCTTC
TRBD2,NA,TRBJ2-1,TRBV5-1,CASPFGTSEAPSSYNEQFF,TGCGCCAGCCCCTTCGGGACTAGCGAAGCCCCGAGCTCCTACAATGAGCAGTTCTTC
NA,NA,TRBJ2-7,TRBV15,CATSRAGNEQYF,TGTGCCACCAGCAGAGCGGGGAACGAGCAGTACTTC
NA,few,TRBJ1-3,TRBV19,CASSPRTGDTIYF,TGTGCCAGTAGTCCACGAACCGGGGACACCATATATTTT
TRBD2,NA,TRBJ2-1,TRBV15,CATSGGLADEQFF,TGTGCCACCAGCGGGGGACTAGCGGATGAGCAGTTCTTC
NA,NA,TRBJ1-5,TRBV12-3/TRBV12-4,CASSLRADQPQHF,TGTGCCAGCAGTTTGCGCGCCGATCAGCCCCAGCATTTT
NA,once,TRBJ1-5,TRBV11-2,CASSHSNQPQHF,TGTGCCAGCAGCCATAGCAATCAGCCCCAGCATTTT
TRBD1,NA,TRBJ2-1,TRBV29-1,CSVIFGQAGEQFF,TGCAGCGTTATATTTGGACAGGCAGGTGAGCAGTTCTTC
TRBD2,NA,TRBJ2-7,TRBV7-3,CASSLSGESYEQYF,TGTGCCAGCAGCCTAAGCGGGGAGTCCTACGAGCAGTACTTC
NA,NA,TRBJ1-4,TRBV27,CASSLGATNEKLFF,TGTGCCAGCAGTTTGGGTGCAACTAATGAAAAACTGTTTTTT
TRBD2,NA,TRBJ2-7,TRBV27,CASSFSGRAHEQYF,TGTGCCAGCAGTTTTAGCGGGAGGGCCCACGAGCAGTACTTC
NA,NA,TRBJ1-6,TRBV9,CASSVASAASYNSPLHF,TGTGCCAGCAGCGTAGCTTCGGCAGCTTCCTATAATTCACCCCTCCACTTT
NA,NA,TRBJ2-3,TRBV5-1,CASRDGGSTDTQYF,TGCGCCAGCAGGGACGGGGGAAGCACAGATACGCAGTATTTT
NA,NA,TRBJ1-2,TRBV18,CASSPAGDGYTF,TGTGCCAGCTCACCAGCAGGAGATGGCTACACCTTC
NA,NA,TRBJ2-1,TRBV5-1,CASALGNEQFF,TGCGCCAGCGCCCTGGGAAATGAGCAGTTCTTC
NA,NA,TRBJ1-3,TRBV6-5,CASSLRSDRNTIYF,TGTGCCAGCAGTTTGAGGAGTGATCGAAACACCATATATTTT
NA,NA,TRBJ1-1,TRBV24-1,CATSAYGGKAFF,TGTGCCACCAGTGCTTATGGCGGAAAAGCTTTCTTT
TRBD1,NA,TRBJ2-6,TRBV5-1,CASSLTGDRGRAGANVLTF,TGCGCCAGCAGCTTGACGGGAGACAGGGGACGAGCGGGGGCCAACGTCCTGACTTTC